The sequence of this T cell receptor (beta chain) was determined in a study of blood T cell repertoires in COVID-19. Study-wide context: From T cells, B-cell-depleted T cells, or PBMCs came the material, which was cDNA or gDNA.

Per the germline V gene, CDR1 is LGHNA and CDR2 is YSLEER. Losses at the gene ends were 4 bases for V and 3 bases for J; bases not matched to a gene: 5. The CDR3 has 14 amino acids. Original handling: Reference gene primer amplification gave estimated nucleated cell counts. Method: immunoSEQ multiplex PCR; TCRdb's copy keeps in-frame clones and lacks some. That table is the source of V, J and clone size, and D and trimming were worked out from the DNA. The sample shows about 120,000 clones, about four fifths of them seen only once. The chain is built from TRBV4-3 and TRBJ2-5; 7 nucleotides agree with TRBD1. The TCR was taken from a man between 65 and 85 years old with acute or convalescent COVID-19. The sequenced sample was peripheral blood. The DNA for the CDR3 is TGCGCCAGCAGCCTCCGACAGGGTGAAGAGACCCAGTACTTC. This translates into CASSLRQGEETQYF.